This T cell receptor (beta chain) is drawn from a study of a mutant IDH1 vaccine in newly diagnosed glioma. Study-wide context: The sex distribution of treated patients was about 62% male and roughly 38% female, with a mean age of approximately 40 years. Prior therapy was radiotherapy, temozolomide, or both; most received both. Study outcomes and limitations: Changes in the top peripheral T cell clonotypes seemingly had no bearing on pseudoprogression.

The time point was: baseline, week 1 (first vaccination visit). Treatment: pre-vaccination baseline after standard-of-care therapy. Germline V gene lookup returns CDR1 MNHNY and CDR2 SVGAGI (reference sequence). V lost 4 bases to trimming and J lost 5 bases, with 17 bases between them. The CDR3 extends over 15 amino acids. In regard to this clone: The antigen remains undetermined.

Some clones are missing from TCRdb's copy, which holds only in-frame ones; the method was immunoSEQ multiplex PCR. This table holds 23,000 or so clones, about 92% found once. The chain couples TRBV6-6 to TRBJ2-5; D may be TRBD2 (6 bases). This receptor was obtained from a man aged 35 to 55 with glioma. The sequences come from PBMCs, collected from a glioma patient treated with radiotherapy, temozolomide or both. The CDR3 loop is CASSFRALGRETQYF. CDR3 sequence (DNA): TGTGCCAGCAGTTTCAGGGCCCTGGGGAGGGAGACCCAGTACTTC.